The TCR beta chain described here comes from a study of T cells in Graves' hyperthyroidism and ophthalmopathy. The study's findings and limits: Stable hyperthyroidism and ophthalmopathy were separated using 13 V-J signatures. Onset of ophthalmopathy came a median roughly 6.9 months after the model predicted it.

RNA transcripts yielded amplified TCR beta CDR3 regions. Initially, a first-round RT-PCR of the TCR CDR3 employed the HTBI primer set. In TCRdb, the multiplex PCR reads were re-called with MiXCR into one record per CDR3 protein. Of approximately 640,000 distinct CDR3 sequences in the sample, about 45% were seen once. On this clonotype itself: Its antigen is not identified.

Diagnosing involved the use of clinical symptoms, serum thyroxine and TRAb, thyroid ultrasound and orbital computed tomography. CDR1 and CDR2 from the germline V gene are SGHTS and YDEGEE. J was trimmed by 3 bases and V by 3 bases; bases with no gene match: 4. This CDR3 is 14 amino acids long. The sequence was collected from an adult man with Graves' disease, either hyperthyroidism or ophthalmopathy (not recorded which). The chain couples TRBV5-8 to TRBJ1-2, with 8 bases lining up with TRBD1. The sequenced material came from peripheral blood or thyroid tissue (not recorded which). The CDR3, as DNA: TGTGCCAGCAGCTCCGACAGGGGCCACTATGGCTACACCTTC. Protein: CASSSDRGHYGYTF. Supplemented by reference TRBV5-8 and TRBJ1-2, the full variable domain reads EAGVTQSPTHLIKTRGQQATLRCSPISGHTSVYWYQQALGLGLQFLLWYDEGEERNRGNFPPRFSGRQFPNYSSELNVNALELEDSALYLCASSSDRGHYGYTFGSGTRLTVV.